This T cell receptor beta chain comes out of a study of blood T cell repertoires in COVID-19. Study context: The United States, Italy and Spain supplied acute and convalescent COVID-19 samples. The cDNA or gDNA used as material had been derived from T cells, B-cell-depleted T cells, or PBMCs.

V shed 3 bases, J shed 7 bases, and the junction held 0 bases outside the gene matches. The CDR3 has 12 amino acids. CDR1 and CDR2 from the germline V gene are MNHNS and SASEGT. This clone was observed once. Original processing methods: Cell counts per sample came from amplifying reference gene primers. Libraries were prepared by immunoSEQ multiplex PCR; TCRdb keeps only in-frame clonotypes and omits some of them. The V and J calls and clone size come from that table; D and trimming were worked out from the DNA. The sample has 250,000 to 300,000 clones; around 90% are singletons. The sequenced sample consisted of peripheral blood. The rearrangement links TRBV6-1 to TRBJ1-1; 9 positions match TRBD1. The sequence derives from a woman in her forties or fifties who had recovered from COVID-19. The CDR3 sequence is CASSEGQGEAFF. CDR3 coding DNA: TGTGCCAGCAGTGAGGGACAGGGTGAAGCTTTCTTT.